These 21 T cell receptor beta chains were all obtained from the same sample, sequenced in a study of blood T cell repertoires in COVID-19. Profiled with immunoSEQ multiplex PCR; TCRdb holds only in-frame clones, not every one. Altogether around 280,000 clones are present, roughly 90% being singletons, with the ten largest covering approximately 10%. Sequencing was done on a sample of peripheral blood. These receptors were collected from a woman in her 30s with COVID-19, enrolled during active disease.

The rearrangement links TRBV27 to TRBJ2-7; 13 bases map to TRBD2. The germline V gene has CDR1 MNHEY and CDR2 SMNVEV (reference sequence). V was clipped by 5 bases and J by 5 bases; unmatched bases: 18. The CDR3 has 19 residues. In DNA, the CDR3 is TGTGCCAGCAGTCTCGGACAGGCCCCACTAGCGGGAGGGCATCACGAGCAGTACTTC. It yields the protein CASSLGQAPLAGGHHEQYF.

This chain links TRBV27 with TRBJ2-1; 8 bases align to TRBD1. The germline CDR1 and CDR2 sequences are MNHEY and SMNVEV (reference sequence). The V segment lost 9 bases and the J segment 5 bases; nucleotides outside the gene matches: 9. The CDR3 is 14 residues long. The CDR3 sequence: CARFRDRYHNEQFF. The CDR3 DNA is TGTGCCAGGTTCCGGGACAGGTATCACAATGAGCAGTTCTTC.

The chain is built from TRBV5-4 and TRBJ2-3; 8 nucleotides match TRBD1. The CDR3 is 14 amino acids. Germline lookup yields CDR1 SGHNT and CDR2 YYREEE (reference sequence). With 4 bases clipped from V and 9 bases from J, the junction kept 10 bases outside the gene matches. The CDR3 loop reads CASSIDRGMYTQYF. CDR3 DNA: TGTGCCAGCAGCATAGACAGGGGAATGTACACGCAGTATTTT.

V usage is TRBV30 and J usage is TRBJ2-7; D is possibly TRBD1 (5 bases). CDR1 is GTSNPN, CDR2 SVGIG, per germline (reference sequence). The CDR3 is made up of 14 amino acids. Trimming stripped 3 bases from V and 2 bases from J, with 14 bases between. CDR3 coding DNA: TGTGCCTGGAGCTCGGCAGGGCCCACCTACGAGCAGTACTTC. This gives the protein CAWSSAGPTYEQYF.

The genes are TRBV7-9 and TRBJ2-7; 10 bases are shared with TRBD1. The germline CDR1 and CDR2 sequences are SEHNR and FQNEAQ (reference sequence). Unmatched junction bases numbered 3, after V lost 5 bases and J lost 5 bases. This CDR3 is built from 13 residues. This CDR3 reads CASSTDRGNEQYF. DNA for the CDR3: TGTGCCAGCAGCACGGACAGGGGGAACGAGCAGTACTTC.

This clone was detected once. The chain couples TRBV10-3 to TRBJ2-3, with TRBD2 identical over 12 bases. Germline V gene data show CDR1 as ENHRY and CDR2 as SYGVKD. V shed 4 bases and J 4 bases; nucleotides not matched to a gene: 3. CDR3 length: 15 residues. CDR3 in DNA: TGTGCCATCAGTGGATCTAGCGGGAGGGCAGATACGCAGTATTTT. Amino acid sequence: CAISGSSGRADTQYF.

This sequence joins TRBV18 and TRBJ2-4; 10 positions match TRBD2. CDR1 is KGHSH and CDR2 is LQKENI in the germline V gene. Trimming at V came to 2 bases and at J to 0 bases, leaving 10 bases not matched to a gene. The CDR3 runs to 19 residues. For the CDR3, the DNA is TGTGCCAGCTCACCAGTCGGGACTAGCGTGCAAGTAGCCAAAAACATTCAGTACTTC. Translation: CASSPVGTSVQVAKNIQYF.

The V call is TRBV5-4, the J call TRBJ1-1; D unclear. V lost 4 bases and J 0 bases, leaving 7 bases between the germline ends. The CDR3 runs to 13 residues. In germline, CDR1 is SGHNT, CDR2 YYREEE (reference sequence). The CDR3 protein is CASSPTMNTEAFF. The CDR3 DNA follows: TGTGCCAGCAGCCCTACTATGAACACTGAAGCTTTCTTT.

This clone was detected once. The chain joins TRBV2 to TRBJ2-1; TRBD2 matches at 8 bases. The CDR3 totals 13 residues. The J segment lost 6 bases and the V segment lost 7 bases, leaving 5 bases of the junction unmatched. Germline-derived CDR1 and CDR2 are SNHLY and FYNNEI. CDR3 residues: CASTSGRGNEQFF. For the CDR3, the DNA is TGTGCCAGCACGAGCGGGAGAGGCAATGAGCAGTTCTTC.

The chain combines TRBV24-1 with TRBJ2-2; D might be TRBD2 (5 bases). Germline V gene sequence: CDR1 KGHDR, CDR2 SFDVKD. The CDR3 is 15 amino acids. Trimming took off 4 bases at V and 0 bases at J, with 8 bases between the two ends. CDR3 in amino acids: CATSDEGTNTGELFF. The CDR3 DNA follows: TGTGCCACCAGTGACGAGGGTACGAACACCGGGGAGCTGTTTTTT.

The chain couples TRBV5-1 to TRBJ2-1; D not certain. CDR1 is SGHRS, CDR2 YFSETQ, per germline. The CDR3 contains 14 residues. Deletions cut 1 base from V and 0 bases from J, with 5 bases between. CDR3 sequence reads: CASSLISSYNEQFF. CDR3 DNA: TGCGCCAGCAGCTTGATTAGCTCCTACAATGAGCAGTTCTTC. Full variable domain (remainder filled in from reference TRBV5-1 and TRBJ2-1): KAGVTQTPRYLIKTRGQQVTLSCSPISGHRSVSWYQQTPGQGLQFLFEYFSETQRNKGNFPGRFSGRQFSNSRSEMNVSTLELGDSALYLCASSLISSYNEQFFGPGTRLTVL.

The V gene is TRBV19, the J gene TRBJ2-3; 11 bases agree with TRBD2. The CDR3 runs to 15 residues. CDR1 and CDR2 from the germline V gene are LNHDA and SQIVND (reference sequence). The ends lost 3 bases at V and 5 bases at J; junction bases unmatched: 4. The CDR3 region has the DNA TGTGCCAGTAGTATTCTAGCGGGAGGTTTAGATACGCAGTATTTT. Translated: CASSILAGGLDTQYF. Full variable domain (missing parts from reference TRBV19 and TRBJ2-3): DGGITQSPKYLFRKEGQNVTLSCEQNLNHDAMYWYRQDPGQGLRLIYYSQIVNDFQKGDIAEGYSVSREKKESFPLTVTSAQKNPTAFYLCASSILAGGLDTQYFGPGTRLTVL.

The V call is TRBV27, the J call TRBJ2-5; 11 bases map to TRBD2. Germline V CDR1 and CDR2: MNHEY, SMNVEV (reference sequence). The CDR3 spans 16 residues. V gave up 2 bases and J gave up 5 bases; unmatched junction bases: 7. Here the CDR3 DNA reads TGTGCCAGCAGTTTAGGACTAGCGGGCGAGGGGGAGACCCAGTACTTC. Translation gives CASSLGLAGEGETQYF.

The gene calls are TRBV7-2 and TRBJ2-1; tentative D call: TRBD2 (6 bases). The CDR3 runs to 16 residues. V lost 0 bases and J lost 1, with 10 bases in between. CDR1 SGHTA and CDR2 FQGNSA come from the germline V gene. The CDR3 sequence is CASSLAGGGSYNEQFF. CDR3 coding DNA: TGTGCCAGCAGCTTAGCCGGGGGAGGATCCTACAATGAGCAGTTCTTC. The entire variable domain, with the rest obtained from reference TRBV7-2 and TRBJ2-1, is as follows: GAGVSQSPSNKVTEKGKDVELRCDPISGHTALYWYRQSLGQGLEFLIYFQGNSAPDKSGLPSDRFSAERTGGSVSTLTIQRTQQEDSAVYLCASSLAGGGSYNEQFFGPGTRLTVL.

This rearrangement joins TRBV7-9 to TRBJ1-2; the match to TRBD1 covers 7 bases. J was trimmed by 6 bases and V by 1 base; bases with no gene match: 8. Germline V gene sequence: CDR1 SEHNR, CDR2 FQNEAQ (reference sequence). The CDR3 has 15 residues. CDR3 sequence reads: CASSLGPGGVDGYTF. As DNA, the CDR3 is TGTGCCAGCAGCTTAGGTCCAGGGGGAGTGGATGGCTACACCTTC.

The chain joins TRBV6-5 to TRBJ2-7; TRBD1 matches at 9 bases. The germline V gene has CDR1 MNHEY and CDR2 SVGAGI. This CDR3 is built from 14 residues. Unmatched junction bases numbered 3, after V lost 2 bases and J lost 4 bases. The CDR3 DNA sequence: TGTGCCAGCAGTTACCACAGGGGGCGATACGAGCAGTACTTC. Residues: CASSYHRGRYEQYF.

The chain has TRBV5-1 and TRBJ2-7; 9 bases align to TRBD2. The V segment lost 0 bases and the J segment 3 bases; nucleotides outside the gene matches: 7. The germline gives CDR1 SGHRS, CDR2 YFSETQ. The CDR3 has 16 amino acids. The CDR3 bases are TGCGCCAGCAGCTTGGCGGTTAGCGGGAGCCGCTACGAGCAGTACTTC. Protein sequence: CASSLAVSGSRYEQYF.

CDR3 amino acids: CAPAYEQYF. In DNA form, the CDR3 reads TGTGCCCCCGCCTACGAGCAGTACTTC. This chain connects TRBV27 to TRBJ2-7, with D unclear. The CDR3 length is 9 residues. Looked up from germline, CDR1 is MNHEY and CDR2 is SMNVEV (reference sequence). The V gene lost 11 bases and the J gene lost 2 bases, with 4 bases spanning the gap.

The chain combines TRBV28 with TRBJ2-2; 9 nucleotides line up with TRBD2. V gave up 2 bases and J gave up 7 bases; unmatched junction bases: 5. CDR1 is MDHEN, CDR2 SYDVKM, per germline. The CDR3 contains 15 residues. The CDR3 DNA sequence: TGTGCCAGCAGTTTAGGCGGGAGGGCCCACGGGGAGCTGTTTTTT. Residues: CASSLGGRAHGELFF.

The chain uses TRBV3-1 (or the pseudogene TRBV3-2) and TRBJ1-2; TRBD1 matches at 8 bases. Germline trimming cut 4 bases from V and 4 bases from J; bases unmatched to any gene: 5. The CDR3 is 14 amino acids. Germline assignment: CDR1 LGHDT and CDR2 YNNKEL (reference sequence). The CDR3 loop is CASSLGQASYGYTF. CDR3 DNA: TGTGCCAGCAGCCTGGGACAGGCCTCCTATGGCTACACCTTC.

This chain uses TRBV6-5 with TRBJ1-4; D is undetermined. Trimming cost V 3 bases and J 8 bases, with 13 bases left between them. Germline CDR1 is MNHEY and CDR2 is SVGAGI. This CDR3 is built from 14 residues. The CDR3: CASSYRQRGEKLFF. CDR3 nucleotides: TGTGCCAGCAGTTATCGGCAGCGAGGGGAAAAACTGTTTTTT.